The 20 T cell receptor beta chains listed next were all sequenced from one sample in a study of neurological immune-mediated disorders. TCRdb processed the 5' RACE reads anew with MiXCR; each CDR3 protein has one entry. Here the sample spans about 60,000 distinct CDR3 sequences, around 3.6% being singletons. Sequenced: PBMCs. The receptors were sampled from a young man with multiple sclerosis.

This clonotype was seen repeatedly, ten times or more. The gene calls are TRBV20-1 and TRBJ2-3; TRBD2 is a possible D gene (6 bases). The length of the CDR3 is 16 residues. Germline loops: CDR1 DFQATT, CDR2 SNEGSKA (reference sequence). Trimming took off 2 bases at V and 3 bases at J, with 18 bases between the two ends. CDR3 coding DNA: TGCAGTGCTAGATCGGGACTGCCTCTTCTTACAGATACGCAGTATTTT. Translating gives CSARSGLPLLTDTQYF.

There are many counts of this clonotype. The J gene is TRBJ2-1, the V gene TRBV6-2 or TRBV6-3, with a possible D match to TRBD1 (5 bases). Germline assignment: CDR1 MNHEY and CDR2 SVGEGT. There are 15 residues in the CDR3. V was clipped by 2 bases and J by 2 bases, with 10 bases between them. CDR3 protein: CASSYRRVTYNEQFF. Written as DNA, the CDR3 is TGTGCCAGCAGTTACCGCAGGGTCACCTACAATGAGCAGTTCTTC.

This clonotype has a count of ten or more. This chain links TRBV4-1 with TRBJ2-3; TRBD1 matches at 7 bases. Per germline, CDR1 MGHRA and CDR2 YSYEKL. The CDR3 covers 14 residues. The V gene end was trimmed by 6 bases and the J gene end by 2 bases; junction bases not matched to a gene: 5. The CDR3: CASRRGQPTDTQYF. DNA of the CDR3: TGCGCCAGCAGACGGGGACAGCCCACAGATACGCAGTATTTT.

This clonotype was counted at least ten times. CDR3 protein: CASSFGQGIYEQYF. The CDR3 DNA sequence: TGCGCCAGCAGCTTCGGACAGGGCATCTACGAGCAGTACTTC. This chain links TRBV5-1 with TRBJ2-7, with TRBD1 matching over 8 bases. The ends lost 2 bases at V and 3 bases at J; junction bases unmatched: 4. This CDR3 is built from 14 residues. The germline V gene encodes CDR1 SGHRS and CDR2 YFSETQ.

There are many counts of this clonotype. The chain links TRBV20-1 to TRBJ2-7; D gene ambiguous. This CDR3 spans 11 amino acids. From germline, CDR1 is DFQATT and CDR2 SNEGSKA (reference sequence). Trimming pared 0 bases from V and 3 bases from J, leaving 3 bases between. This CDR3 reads CSARESYEQYF. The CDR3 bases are TGCAGTGCTAGAGAGAGCTACGAGCAGTACTTC.

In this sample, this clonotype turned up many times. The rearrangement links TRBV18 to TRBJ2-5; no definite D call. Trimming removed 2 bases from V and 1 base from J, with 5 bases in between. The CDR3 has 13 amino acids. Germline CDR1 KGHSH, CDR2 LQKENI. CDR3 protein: CASSPLGQETQYF. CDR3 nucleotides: TGTGCCAGCTCACCATTGGGCCAAGAGACCCAGTACTTC.

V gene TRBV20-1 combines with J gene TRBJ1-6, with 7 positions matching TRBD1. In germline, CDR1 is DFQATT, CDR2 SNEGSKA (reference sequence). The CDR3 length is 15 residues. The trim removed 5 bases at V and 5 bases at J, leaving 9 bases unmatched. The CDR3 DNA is TGCAGTGCTCTACAGGGGACACCTAATAATTCACCCCTCCACTTT. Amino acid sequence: CSALQGTPNNSPLHF.

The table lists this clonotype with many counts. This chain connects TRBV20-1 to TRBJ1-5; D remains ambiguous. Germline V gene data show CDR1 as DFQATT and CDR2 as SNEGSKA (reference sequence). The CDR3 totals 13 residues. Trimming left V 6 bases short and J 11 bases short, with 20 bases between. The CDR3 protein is CSAAWDGVKTQHF. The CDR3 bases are TGCAGTGCCGCTTGGGATGGGGTCAAGACCCAGCATTTT.

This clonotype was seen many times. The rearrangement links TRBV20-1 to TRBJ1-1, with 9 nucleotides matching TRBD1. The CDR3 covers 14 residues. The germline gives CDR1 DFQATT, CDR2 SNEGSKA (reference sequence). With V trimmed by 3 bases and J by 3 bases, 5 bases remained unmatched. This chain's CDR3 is CSARGTGSHTEAFF. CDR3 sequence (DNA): TGCAGTGCTAGGGGGACAGGGAGCCACACTGAAGCTTTCTTT.

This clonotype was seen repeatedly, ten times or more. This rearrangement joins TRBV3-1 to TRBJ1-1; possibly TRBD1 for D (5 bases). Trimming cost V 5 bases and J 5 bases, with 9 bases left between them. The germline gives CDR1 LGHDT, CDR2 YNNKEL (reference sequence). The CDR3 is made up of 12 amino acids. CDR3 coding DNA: TGTGCCAGCAGCTCCCAGGGTACTGAAGCTTTCTTT. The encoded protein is CASSSQGTEAFF.

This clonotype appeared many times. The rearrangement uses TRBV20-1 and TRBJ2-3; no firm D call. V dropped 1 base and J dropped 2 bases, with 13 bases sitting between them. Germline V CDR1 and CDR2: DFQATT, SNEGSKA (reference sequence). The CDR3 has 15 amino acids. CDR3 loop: CSARGPRWDTDTQYF. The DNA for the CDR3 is TGCAGTGCTAGAGGGCCTAGGTGGGACACAGATACGCAGTATTTT.

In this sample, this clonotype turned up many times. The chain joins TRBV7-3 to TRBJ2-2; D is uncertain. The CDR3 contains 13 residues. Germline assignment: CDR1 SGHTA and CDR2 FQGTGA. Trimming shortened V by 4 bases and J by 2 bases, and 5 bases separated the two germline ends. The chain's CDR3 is CASSSPNTGELFF. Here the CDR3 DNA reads TGTGCCAGCAGCTCCCCAAACACCGGGGAGCTGTTTTTT.

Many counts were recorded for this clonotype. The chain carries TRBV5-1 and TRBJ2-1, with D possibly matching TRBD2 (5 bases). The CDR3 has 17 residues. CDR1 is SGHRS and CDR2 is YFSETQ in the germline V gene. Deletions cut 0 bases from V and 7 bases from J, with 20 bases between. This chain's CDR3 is CASSLATGASRVNEQFF. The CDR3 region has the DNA TGCGCCAGCAGCTTGGCCACCGGTGCTAGCCGGGTGAATGAGCAGTTCTTC.

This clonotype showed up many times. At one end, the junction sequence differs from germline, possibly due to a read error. The CDR3 loop reads CSARGASSYNEQFF. The CDR3 DNA is TGCAGTGCCAGAGGGGCTAGCTCCTACAATGAGCAGTTCTTC. The J gene is TRBJ2-1, the V gene TRBV20-1, with D possibly being TRBD1 or TRBD2 (5 bases each). Germline V gene sequence: CDR1 DFQATT, CDR2 SNEGSKA (reference sequence). This CDR3 is built from 14 residues.

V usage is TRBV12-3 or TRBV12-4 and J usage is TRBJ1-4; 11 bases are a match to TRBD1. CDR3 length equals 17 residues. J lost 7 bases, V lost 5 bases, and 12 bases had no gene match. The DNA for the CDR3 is TGTGCCAGCAGTCCGTCCCGGGACAGGGGGAGTGGTGAAAAACTGTTTTTT. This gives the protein CASSPSRDRGSGEKLFF.

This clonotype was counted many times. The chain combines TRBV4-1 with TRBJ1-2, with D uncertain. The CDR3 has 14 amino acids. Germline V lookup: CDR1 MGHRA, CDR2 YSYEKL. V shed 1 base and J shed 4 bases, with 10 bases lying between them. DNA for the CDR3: TGCGCCAGCAGCCAAGTTGCCGGATTCTATGGCTACACCTTC. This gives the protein CASSQVAGFYGYTF.

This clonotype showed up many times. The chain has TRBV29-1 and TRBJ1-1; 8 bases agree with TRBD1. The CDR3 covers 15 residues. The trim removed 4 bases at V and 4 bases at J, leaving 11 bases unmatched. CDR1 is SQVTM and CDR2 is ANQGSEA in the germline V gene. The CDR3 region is CSVVTDRGGSTEAFF. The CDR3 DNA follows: TGCAGCGTTGTAACTGACAGGGGTGGTAGCACTGAAGCTTTCTTT.

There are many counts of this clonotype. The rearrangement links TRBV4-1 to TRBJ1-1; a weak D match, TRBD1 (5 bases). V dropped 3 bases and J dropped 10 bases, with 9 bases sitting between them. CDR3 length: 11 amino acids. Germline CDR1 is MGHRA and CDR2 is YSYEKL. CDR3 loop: CASSHVGVAFF. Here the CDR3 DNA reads TGCGCCAGCAGCCACGTAGGGGTAGCTTTCTTT.

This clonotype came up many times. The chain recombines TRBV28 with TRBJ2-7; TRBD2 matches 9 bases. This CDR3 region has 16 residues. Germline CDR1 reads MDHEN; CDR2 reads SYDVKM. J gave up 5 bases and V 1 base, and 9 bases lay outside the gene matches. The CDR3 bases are TGTGCCAGCAGTTTATTGACTCGCGGGAGGGCCGACGAGCAGTACTTC. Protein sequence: CASSLLTRGRADEQYF.

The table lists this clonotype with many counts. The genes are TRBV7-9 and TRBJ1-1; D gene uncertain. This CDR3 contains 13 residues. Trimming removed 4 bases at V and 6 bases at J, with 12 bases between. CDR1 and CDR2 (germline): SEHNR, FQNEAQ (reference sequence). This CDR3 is CASSSAPGAEAFF. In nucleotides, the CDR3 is TGTGCCAGCAGCTCCGCCCCCGGCGCTGAAGCTTTCTTT.